This T cell receptor beta chain was sequenced for a study of tumor-infiltrating lymphocytes in oesophageal squamous cell carcinoma. Each CDR3 protein gets one entry after TCRdb re-called the PCR reads with MiXCR. The sample carries approximately 20,000 distinct CDR3 sequences, around 41% recorded once. The V end lost 0 bases, the J end lost 3 bases, and 10 bases lay between the germline ends. Germline loops: CDR1 SGHDT, CDR2 YYEEEE. The CDR3 has 15 residues. This sequence originates from a male donor with esophageal squamous cell carcinoma. The chain employs TRBV5-6 and TRBJ1-5; unclear D gene. The sample taken for sequencing was esophageal tumor tissue. The CDR3 reads CASSLAGLFNQPQHF. DNA for the CDR3: TGTGCCAGCAGCTTGGCCGGACTGTTCAATCAGCCCCAGCATTTT.